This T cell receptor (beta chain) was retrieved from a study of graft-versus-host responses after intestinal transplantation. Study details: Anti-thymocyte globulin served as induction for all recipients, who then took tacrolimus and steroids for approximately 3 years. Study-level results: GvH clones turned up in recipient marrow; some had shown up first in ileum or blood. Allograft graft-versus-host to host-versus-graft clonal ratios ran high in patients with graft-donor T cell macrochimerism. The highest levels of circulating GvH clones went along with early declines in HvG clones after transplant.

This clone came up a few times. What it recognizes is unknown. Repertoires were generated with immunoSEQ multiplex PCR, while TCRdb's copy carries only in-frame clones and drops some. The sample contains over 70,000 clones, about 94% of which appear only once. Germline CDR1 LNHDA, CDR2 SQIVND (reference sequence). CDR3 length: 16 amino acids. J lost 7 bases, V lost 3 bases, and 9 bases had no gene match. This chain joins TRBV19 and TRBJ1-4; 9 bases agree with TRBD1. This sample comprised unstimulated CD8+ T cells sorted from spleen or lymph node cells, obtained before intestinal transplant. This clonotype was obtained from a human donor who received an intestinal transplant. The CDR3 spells CASSIPSGQGGEKLFF. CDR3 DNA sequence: TGTGCCAGTAGTATTCCTTCGGGACAGGGTGGTGAAAAACTGTTTTTT. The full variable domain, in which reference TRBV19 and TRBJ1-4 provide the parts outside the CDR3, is DGGITQSPKYLFRKEGQNVTLSCEQNLNHDAMYWYRQDPGQGLRLIYYSQIVNDFQKGDIAEGYSVSREKKESFPLTVTSAQKNPTAFYLCASSIPSGQGGEKLFFGSGTQLSVL.